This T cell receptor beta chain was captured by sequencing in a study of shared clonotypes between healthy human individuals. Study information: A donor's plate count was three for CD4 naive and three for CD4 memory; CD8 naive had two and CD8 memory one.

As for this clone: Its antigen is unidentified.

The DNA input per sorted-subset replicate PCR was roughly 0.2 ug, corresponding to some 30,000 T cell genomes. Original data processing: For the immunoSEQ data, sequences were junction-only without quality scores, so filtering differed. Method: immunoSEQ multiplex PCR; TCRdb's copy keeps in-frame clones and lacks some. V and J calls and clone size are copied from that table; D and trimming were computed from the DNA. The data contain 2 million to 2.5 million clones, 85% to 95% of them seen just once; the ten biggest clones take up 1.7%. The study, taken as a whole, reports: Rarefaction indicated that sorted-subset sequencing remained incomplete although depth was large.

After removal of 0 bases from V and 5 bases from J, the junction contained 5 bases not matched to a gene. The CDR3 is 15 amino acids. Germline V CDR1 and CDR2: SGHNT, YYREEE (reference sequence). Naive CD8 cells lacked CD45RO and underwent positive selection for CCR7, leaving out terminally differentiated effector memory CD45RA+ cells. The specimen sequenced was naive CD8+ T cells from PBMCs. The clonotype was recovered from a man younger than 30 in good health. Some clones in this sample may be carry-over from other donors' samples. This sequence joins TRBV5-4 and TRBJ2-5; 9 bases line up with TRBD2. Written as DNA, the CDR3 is TGTGCCAGCAGCTTGGTGACTAGCGGTAGGGAGACCCAGTACTTC. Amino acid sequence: CASSLVTSGRETQYF. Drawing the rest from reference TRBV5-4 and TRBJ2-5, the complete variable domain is ETGVTQSPTHLIKTRGQQVTLRCSSQSGHNTVSWYQQALGQGPQFIFQYYREEENGRGNFPPRFSGLQFPNYSSELNVNALELDDSALYLCASSLVTSGRETQYFGPGTRLLVL.